The 11 T cell receptor beta chains in this list originate from one sample, sequenced in a study of T cells in Graves' hyperthyroidism and ophthalmopathy. RNA transcripts were the template for amplifying TCR beta CDR3 regions. The study used the HTBI primer set for a first-round RT-PCR of the TCR CDR3. One entry per CDR3 protein results from TCRdb running MiXCR on the multiplex PCR reads. The table includes under 550,000 distinct CDR3 sequences, 20% detected once. Material: blood. These receptors originate from a man in his forties with Graves' ophthalmopathy.

This clonotype was seen at least ten times. The chain employs TRBV12-3 or TRBV12-4 and TRBJ1-6; 8 nucleotides match TRBD1. V dropped 6 bases and J dropped 7; count of bases not matched to a gene: 5. The CDR3 has 14 residues. In DNA, the CDR3 is TGTGCCAGCAGGCTGACAGGGGTAAATTCACCCCTCCACTTT. It is translated as CASRLTGVNSPLHF.

Turning to this clonotype: At one end, the junction sequence differs from germline, possibly due to a read error. J is TRBJ2-1 and V is TRBV27, with 8 bases identical to TRBD1. This CDR3 contains 15 residues. Germline assignment: CDR1 MNHEY and CDR2 SMNVEV (reference sequence). The CDR3 here is CASSPIGQGRNEQSF. In nucleotides, the CDR3 is TGTGCCAGCAGCCCCATTGGACAGGGACGCAATGAGCAGTCCTTC.

This rearrangement joins TRBV6-1 to TRBJ1-1, with D possibly being TRBD1 (5 bases). Germline V gene lookup returns CDR1 MNHNS and CDR2 SASEGT. This CDR3 contains 13 residues. Trimming cost V 4 bases and J 4 bases, with 10 bases left between them. The CDR3 region has the DNA TGTGCCAGCAGTGTGGGGCGCGGCACTGAAGCTTTCTTT. Translated, it gives CASSVGRGTEAFF.

This clonotype was observed many times. The chain employs TRBV30 and TRBJ2-7; D gene ambiguous. Trimming stripped 3 bases from V and 1 base from J, with 10 bases between. The CDR3 spans 13 residues. CDR1 and CDR2 from the germline V gene are GTSNPN and SVGIG (reference sequence). In nucleotides, the CDR3 is TGTGCCTGGAGAGAGCCAGCTTCCTACGAGCAGTACTTC. Protein product: CAWREPASYEQYF.

This clonotype was seen just once. J is TRBJ2-1 and V is TRBV28; 13 nucleotides align to TRBD2. This CDR3 has 20 amino acids. Germline CDR1 is MDHEN and CDR2 is SYDVKM. Trimming at V came to 3 bases and at J to 5 bases, leaving 16 bases not matched to a gene. CDR3 protein: CASSFPQGAGTSGTDNEQFF. CDR3 bases: TGTGCCAGCAGTTTCCCGCAGGGGGCCGGGACTAGCGGGACGGACAATGAGCAGTTCTTC.

This clonotype was observed at least ten times. The J gene is TRBJ2-3, the V gene TRBV6-6; TRBD2 matches 12 bases. V was clipped by 4 bases and J by 6 bases; unmatched bases: 8. Germline values: CDR1 MNHNY, CDR2 SVGAGI (reference sequence). The length of the CDR3 is 16 residues. The CDR3 region has the DNA TGTGCCAGCAGTTCCGGGACTAGCGGGCAGGGTGATACGCAGTATTTT. Translated, it gives CASSSGTSGQGDTQYF.

This clonotype appeared a few times. A read error may account for a junction end that differs from germline. This chain uses TRBV3-1 with TRBJ1-1, with a possible D match to TRBD1 (5 bases). Looked up from germline, CDR1 is LGHDT and CDR2 is YNNKEL (reference sequence). This CDR3 comprises 13 residues. The CDR3 loop reads CASSEKGFGSASF. CDR3 sequence (DNA): TGTGCCAGCAGCGAAAAGGGGTTTGGTTCAGCTTCCTTT.

The genes are TRBV2 and TRBJ2-2; D uncertain. Germline-derived CDR1 and CDR2 are SNHLY and FYNNEI. The length of the CDR3 is 13 residues. With 4 bases removed from V and 6 bases from J, the gap between germline ends came to 9 bases. CDR3 sequence (DNA): TGTGCCAGCAGTGGTCGTCGTGCCGGGGAGCTGTTTTTT. Residues: CASSGRRAGELFF.

DNA for the CDR3: TGTGCCAGCTCACTTCAAGCTTTAGCGGGGGGCTTGGCTACCATAGAGCAGTACTTC. Amino acids: CASSLQALAGGLATIEQYF. This chain links TRBV7-2 with TRBJ2-7; 10 bases align to TRBD2. Germline values: CDR1 SGHTA, CDR2 FQGNSA. V was pared by 8 bases and J by 7 bases, with 26 bases of the junction left unmatched. The CDR3 spans 19 residues. Together with reference TRBV7-2 and TRBJ2-7, the CDR3 gives the full variable domain: GAGVSQSPSNKVTEKGKDVELRCDPISGHTALYWYRQSLGQGLEFLIYFQGNSAPDKSGLPSDRFSAERTGGSVSTLTIQRTQQEDSAVYLCASSLQALAGGLATIEQYFGPGTRLTVT.

This clonotype was seen only a few times. This chain uses TRBV12-3 or TRBV12-4 with TRBJ2-7; D unresolved. CDR3 length equals 14 residues. The V end was cut by 5 bases, the J end by 5 bases, with 16 bases between. In DNA, the CDR3 is TGTGCCAGCAGTCGTAAAGGGCAGTTGGACGAGCAGTACTTC. Protein: CASSRKGQLDEQYF.

V is TRBV20-1 and J is TRBJ1-2; no clear D. Trimming left V 1 base short and J 4 bases short, with 13 bases between. CDR3 length: 14 residues. Looked up from germline, CDR1 is DFQATT and CDR2 is SNEGSKA (reference sequence). The CDR3 region has the DNA TGCAGTGCTAGAGGTACTGGAGGATTCTATGGCTACACCTTC. It is translated as CSARGTGGFYGYTF.